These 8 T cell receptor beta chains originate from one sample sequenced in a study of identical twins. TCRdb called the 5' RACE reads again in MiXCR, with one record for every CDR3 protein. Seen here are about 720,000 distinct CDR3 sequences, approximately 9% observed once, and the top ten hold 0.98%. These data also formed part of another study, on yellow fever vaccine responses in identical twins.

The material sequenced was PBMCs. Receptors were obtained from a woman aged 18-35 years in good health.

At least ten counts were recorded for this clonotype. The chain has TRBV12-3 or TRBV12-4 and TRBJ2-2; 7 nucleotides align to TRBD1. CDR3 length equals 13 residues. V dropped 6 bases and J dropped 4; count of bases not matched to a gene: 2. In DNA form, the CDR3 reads TGTGCCAGCAGGGGACAGTCCACCGGGGAGCTGTTTTTT. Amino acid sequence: CASRGQSTGELFF.

This chain's CDR3 is CASSQWGVKDSSQFF. CDR3 bases: TGTGCCAGCAGCCAATGGGGCGTTAAGGACAGTTCGCAGTTCTTC. The V gene is TRBV3-1, the J gene TRBJ2-1; a weak D match, TRBD1 (6 bases). Germline CDR1 is LGHDT and CDR2 is YNNKEL (reference sequence). CDR3 length: 15 residues. Trimming stripped 2 bases from V and 12 bases from J, with 20 bases between.

DNA of the CDR3: TGCAGTGCTAGGGGGACCGGACTGAAAAGGACTGAAGCTTTCTTT. This sequence encodes CSARGTGLKRTEAFF. The gene calls are TRBV20-1 and TRBJ1-1, with a possible D match to TRBD1 (5 bases). Germline loops: CDR1 DFQATT, CDR2 SNEGSKA (reference sequence). V was cut by 3 bases and J by 5 bases, with 19 bases left in between. This CDR3 has 15 amino acids.

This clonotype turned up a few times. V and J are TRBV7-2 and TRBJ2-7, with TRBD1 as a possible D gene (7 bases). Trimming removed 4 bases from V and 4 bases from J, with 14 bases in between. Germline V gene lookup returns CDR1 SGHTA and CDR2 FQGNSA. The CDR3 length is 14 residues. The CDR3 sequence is CASSSRAGGYEQYF. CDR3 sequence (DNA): TGTGCCAGCAGCTCCCGGGCAGGGGGGTACGAGCAGTACTTC.

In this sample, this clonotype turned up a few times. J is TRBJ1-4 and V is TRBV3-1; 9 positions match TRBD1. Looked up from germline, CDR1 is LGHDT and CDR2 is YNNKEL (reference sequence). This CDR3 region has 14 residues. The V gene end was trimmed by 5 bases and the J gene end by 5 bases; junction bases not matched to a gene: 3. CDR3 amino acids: CASSGDRVNEKLFF. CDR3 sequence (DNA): TGTGCCAGCAGCGGGGACAGGGTCAATGAAAAACTGTTTTTT. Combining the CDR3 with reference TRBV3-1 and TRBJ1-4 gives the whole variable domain DTAVSQTPKYLVTQMGNDKSIKCEQNLGHDTMYWYKQDSKKFLKIMFSYNNKELIINETVPNRFSPKSPDKAHLNLHINSLELGDSAVYFCASSGDRVNEKLFFGSGTQLSVL.

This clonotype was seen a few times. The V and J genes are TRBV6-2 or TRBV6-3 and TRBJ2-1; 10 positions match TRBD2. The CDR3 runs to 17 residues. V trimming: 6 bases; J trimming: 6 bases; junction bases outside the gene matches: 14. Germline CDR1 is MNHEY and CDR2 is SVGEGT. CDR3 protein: CASRPLWPSGSPNEQFF. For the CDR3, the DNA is TGTGCCAGCAGGCCCCTCTGGCCTAGCGGGAGCCCCAATGAGCAGTTCTTC.

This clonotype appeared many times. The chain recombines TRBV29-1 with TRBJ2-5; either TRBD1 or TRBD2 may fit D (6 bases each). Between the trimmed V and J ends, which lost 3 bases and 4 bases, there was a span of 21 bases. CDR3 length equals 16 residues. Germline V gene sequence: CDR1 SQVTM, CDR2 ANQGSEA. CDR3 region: CSVDLGGTGFGETQYF. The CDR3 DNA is TGCAGCGTTGACCTCGGGGGAACAGGGTTTGGAGAGACCCAGTACTTC.

CDR3 residues: CSASGPTGYYEQYF. In DNA, the CDR3 is TGCAGTGCTAGCGGGCCGACAGGGTATTACGAGCAGTACTTC. The gene calls are TRBV20-1 and TRBJ2-7; 7 bases map to TRBD1. CDR1 and CDR2 (germline): DFQATT, SNEGSKA (reference sequence). This CDR3 contains 14 residues. V was pared by 3 bases and J by 4 bases, with 9 bases of the junction left unmatched.